Sequencing of this T cell receptor (beta chain) was carried out in a study of cytomegalovirus exposure and HLA in healthy donors. Donors showed nominal health when sampled, although they likely had unrecorded immune exposures. Between the trimmed V and J ends, which lost 4 bases and 4 bases, there was a span of 23 bases. The CDR3 spans 18 residues. Per the germline V gene, CDR1 is LNHDA and CDR2 is SQIVND (reference sequence). It was with 60 Vbeta and 13 Jbeta primers that the PCR ran. Only in-frame clones appear in the TCRdb table, and some are missing; sequencing was by immunoSEQ multiplex PCR. Here the sample spans about 100,000 clones, over 65% being singletons.

V gene TRBV19 combines with J gene TRBJ2-1; the D gene is possibly TRBD2 (5 bases). The sequencing sample was made of PBMCs. The receptor was derived from a female donor in good health and CMV-seropositive. The CDR3 here is CASSTSSGGWVRYNEQFF. The CDR3 DNA follows: TGTGCCAGTAGTACCTCCTCTGGCGGGTGGGTAAGGTACAATGAGCAGTTCTTC.